This entry lists 20 T cell receptor beta chains sequenced from one sample in a study of T cell responses to AZD1222 COVID-19 vaccine. Sequenced by immunoSEQ multiplex PCR; TCRdb stores in-frame clones only, minus some. In the table there are 95,000 to 150,000 clones, over 85% of which are singletons. The source material was peripheral blood, sampled on day 0 of AZD1222 vaccination. Receptors were obtained from an adult in good health.

The chain recombines TRBV6-5 with TRBJ1-3, with unresolved D. CDR1 MNHEY and CDR2 SVGAGI come from the germline V gene. The V and J ends lost 10 bases and 2 bases respectively, with 18 bases between them. The CDR3 length is 15 residues. CDR3 sequence reads: CATRRGREAGNTIYF. In DNA, the CDR3 is TGTGCCACCCGGAGAGGGCGCGAGGCTGGAAACACCATATATTTT.

The chain joins TRBV7-8 to TRBJ1-5; 7 bases match TRBD1. V shed 7 bases, J shed 0 bases, and the junction held 6 bases outside the gene matches. The V gene's germline CDR1 is SGHVS and CDR2 FQNEAQ. The CDR3 totals 15 residues. CDR3 sequence reads: CASTLGTVSNQPQHF. CDR3 coding DNA: TGTGCCAGCACCCTCGGGACAGTTAGCAATCAGCCCCAGCATTTT.

The chain links TRBV19 to TRBJ1-6; D uncertain. The CDR3 is 12 residues long. The germline V and J ends were trimmed by 3 bases and 10 bases, with 7 bases remaining between them. Germline CDR1 LNHDA, CDR2 SQIVND (reference sequence). The DNA of the CDR3 is TGTGCCAGTAGTATCCTGGGATCACCCCTCCACTTT. Its translation: CASSILGSPLHF.

V is TRBV5-1 and J is TRBJ2-2; perhaps TRBD2 as D (6 bases). Germline CDR1 reads SGHRS; CDR2 reads YFSETQ. The CDR3 covers 19 residues. V was pared by 0 bases and J by 4 bases, with 22 bases between. Written as DNA, the CDR3 is TGCGCCAGCAGCTTGGGGTGGACGGGAGAAGGCCCGGGCACCGGGGAGCTGTTTTTT. It yields the protein CASSLGWTGEGPGTGELFF.

This chain uses TRBV20-1 with TRBJ2-7; tentatively, D is TRBD1 or TRBD2 (5 bases each). CDR1 is DFQATT, CDR2 SNEGSKA, per germline (reference sequence). Between the trimmed V and J ends, which lost 4 bases and 9 bases, there was a span of 13 bases. The CDR3 runs 11 residues. CDR3 residues: CSATGAEGQYF. The CDR3 coding sequence is TGCAGTGCTACCGGGGCCGAGGGGCAGTACTTC.

This chain's CDR3 is CAWSPGFNQPQHF. CDR3 DNA sequence: TGTGCCTGGAGTCCGGGCTTCAATCAGCCCCAGCATTTT. J is TRBJ1-5 and V is TRBV30; D not resolved. CDR3 size: 13 residues. Germline assignment: CDR1 GTSNPN and CDR2 SVGIG (reference sequence). V shed 2 bases and J shed 3 bases, with 8 bases lying between them.

The chain couples TRBV5-1 to TRBJ1-1, with TRBD1 identical over 8 bases. Trimming at V came to 3 bases and at J to 3 bases, leaving 4 bases not matched to a gene. This CDR3 has 14 residues. The germline CDR1 and CDR2 sequences are SGHRS and YFSETQ. The CDR3 reads CASSYNRGDTEAFF. In DNA, the CDR3 is TGCGCCAGCAGCTACAACAGGGGGGACACTGAAGCTTTCTTT.

The CDR3 DNA sequence: TGCGCCAGCCATTTCGACAGGGGGGTAGACTCACCCCTCCACTTT. Residues: CASHFDRGVDSPLHF. The V call is TRBV10-2, the J call TRBJ1-6; 9 bases fit TRBD1. The germline CDR1 and CDR2 sequences are WSHSY and SAAADI. V lost 8 bases to trimming and J lost 10 bases; unmatched junction nucleotides: 12. The CDR3 has 15 residues.

This clone was seen only once. The J gene is TRBJ2-7, the V gene TRBV29-1, with TRBD2 matching over 9 bases. The germline CDR1 and CDR2 sequences are SQVTM and ANQGSEA. With V trimmed by 5 bases and J by 3 bases, 2 bases remained unmatched. The CDR3 covers 12 residues. The CDR3 here is CSVSSGGYEQYF. In nucleotides, the CDR3 is TGCAGCGTTAGTAGCGGGGGCTACGAGCAGTACTTC.

The rearrangement uses TRBV5-1 and TRBJ1-1; 7 bases map to TRBD1. The V and J ends lost 0 bases and 0 bases, in that order; junction bases with no gene match: 5. Germline lookup yields CDR1 SGHRS and CDR2 YFSETQ. The CDR3 contains 16 residues. Written as DNA, the CDR3 is TGCGCCAGCAGCTTGGCCCCGGGACAGATGAACACTGAAGCTTTCTTT. Translated, it gives CASSLAPGQMNTEAFF.

This clone was seen only a few times. The chain recombines TRBV6-5 with TRBJ1-2, with 10 bases that match TRBD1. The CDR3 has 16 amino acids. The trim removed 2 bases at V and 4 bases at J, leaving 7 bases unmatched. CDR1 is MNHEY, CDR2 SVGAGI, per germline. Here the CDR3 DNA reads TGTGCCAGCAGTTACCTCCGGACAGGGGGTACCTATGGCTACACCTTC. Translating it yields CASSYLRTGGTYGYTF.

V usage is TRBV2 and J usage is TRBJ1-1, with D unresolved. With 5 bases removed from V and 3 bases from J, the gap between germline ends came to 7 bases. The CDR3 is made up of 12 amino acids. The germline V gene has CDR1 SNHLY and CDR2 FYNNEI. CDR3 nucleotides: TGTGCCAGCAGTCTGTACTACACTGAAGCTTTCTTT. Translation: CASSLYYTEAFF.

The rearrangement uses TRBV7-2 and TRBJ2-1, with D perhaps matching TRBD2 (5 bases). The germline V gene encodes CDR1 SGHTA and CDR2 FQGNSA. The CDR3 consists of 14 residues. The ends were cut back, 5 bases at V and 10 bases at J, with 18 bases in the middle. The CDR3 here is CASSPTRARREQFF. CDR3 DNA: TGTGCCAGCAGCCCGACGAGGGCCCGCCGGGAGCAGTTCTTC.

The chain recombines TRBV4-2 with TRBJ1-2, with TRBD1 as a possible D gene (5 bases). Trimming removed 3 bases from V and 3 bases from J, with 8 bases in between. The CDR3 has 13 residues. Germline CDR1 is LGHNA and CDR2 is YNFKEQ. CDR3 amino acids: CASSQGTHYGYTF. The CDR3 bases are TGTGCCAGCAGCCAGGGGACGCACTATGGCTACACCTTC.

The V call is TRBV29-1, the J call TRBJ2-2; 11 positions agree with TRBD2. After removal of 1 base from V and 6 bases from J, the junction contained 7 bases not matched to a gene. This CDR3 is 16 amino acids long. Germline CDR1 reads SQVTM; CDR2 reads ANQGSEA. The CDR3 DNA reads as TGCAGCGTTGAAGTACCGACTAGCGGGGCTGCCGGGGAGCTGTTTTTT. Residues: CSVEVPTSGAAGELFF.

The chain couples TRBV2 to TRBJ1-3, with D unclear. The CDR3 consists of 15 residues. Germline CDR1 and CDR2: SNHLY and FYNNEI. Trimming left V 5 bases short and J 0 bases short, with 11 bases between. The CDR3 sequence: CASSLRAVSGNTIYF. The DNA for the CDR3 is TGTGCCAGCAGTCTCCGGGCGGTCTCTGGAAACACCATATATTTT.

The chain recombines TRBV6-6 with TRBJ2-1, with 13 bases aligning to TRBD2. The CDR3 is made up of 15 amino acids. The trim removed 2 bases at V and 6 bases at J, leaving 1 base unmatched. Per the germline V gene, CDR1 is MNHNY and CDR2 is SVGAGI (reference sequence). CDR3 bases: TGTGCCAGCAGTTACGGGACTAGCGGGATCAATGAGCAGTTCTTC. This sequence encodes CASSYGTSGINEQFF.

The chain joins TRBV27 to TRBJ1-1; D gene uncertain. This CDR3 is 16 amino acids long. V was trimmed by 1 base and J by 6 bases, leaving 18 bases between them. Germline assignment: CDR1 MNHEY and CDR2 SMNVEV (reference sequence). The CDR3 is CASSLFRPARGPEAFF. The DNA for the CDR3 is TGTGCCAGCAGTTTATTCCGTCCAGCCCGAGGTCCTGAAGCTTTCTTT.

Regarding this clone: This sample includes further DNA sequences coding for the same CDR3. The chain has TRBV18 and TRBJ2-5; D remains unclear. The CDR3 has 12 amino acids. From germline, CDR1 is KGHSH and CDR2 LQKENI. The ends were cut back, 5 bases at V and 5 bases at J, with 9 bases in the middle. CDR3 nucleotide sequence: TGTGCCAGCTCAGCGCCACAGGAGACCCAGTACTTC. Residues: CASSAPQETQYF.

The chain has TRBV5-1 and TRBJ1-6; 8 positions match TRBD1. The length of the CDR3 is 15 residues. Germline V gene sequence: CDR1 SGHRS, CDR2 YFSETQ. J was trimmed by 10 bases and V by 1 base; bases with no gene match: 7. CDR3 protein: CASSLRTGRDSPLHF. The CDR3 nucleotides read TGCGCCAGCAGCTTGCGGACAGGGAGGGACTCACCCCTCCACTTT.